This entry lists 21 T cell receptor beta chains sequenced from one sample in a study of cytomegalovirus exposure and HLA in healthy donors (dated by TCRdb to 2017 to 2019). Library generation was performed with the immunoSEQ multiplex PCR assay. The multiplex PCR relied on a mix of 60 forward primers for TCR Vbeta segments and 13 reverse primers for TCR Jbeta segments. The source is immuneACCESS, and TCRdb retained only in-frame sequences with V and J called. Part of the clones is not carried over; for the studies checked, unresolved V genes explain less than half of this, and the remainder is unexplained. Here the sample has about 160,000 clones; around 80% occur a single time. The top ten hold approximately 2% of the sample. Sequencing used PBMCs. Receptor source: a man aged 18-30 years in good health and CMV-seronegative.

The chain employs TRBV6-1 and TRBJ1-4, with D maybe TRBD1 (5 bases). Germline V gives CDR1 MNHNS, CDR2 SASEGT. The CDR3 is 14 residues long. V gave up 7 bases and J gave up 8 bases, with 17 bases separating them. The CDR3 sequence: CASKQQAGGEKLFF. The CDR3 DNA reads TGTGCCAGCAAACAACAGGCCGGGGGGGAAAAACTGTTTTTT.

This clone appeared once. The chain has TRBV19 and TRBJ2-7; the match to TRBD1 covers 8 bases. Per germline, CDR1 LNHDA and CDR2 SQIVND (reference sequence). Trimming at V came to 5 bases and at J to 1 base, leaving 4 bases not matched to a gene. This CDR3 is built from 14 residues. CDR3 nucleotides: TGTGCCAGTAGTCCCGGGACAGGTTCCTACGAGCAGTACTTC. Translated: CASSPGTGSYEQYF.

This rearrangement joins TRBV6-5 to TRBJ1-2, with 9 nucleotides matching TRBD1. CDR3 length equals 15 residues. Germline loops: CDR1 MNHEY, CDR2 SVGAGI. The ends lost 7 bases at V and 6 bases at J; junction bases unmatched: 12. The CDR3 loop is CASIHPGQGRNGYTF. The CDR3 DNA follows: TGTGCCAGCATCCATCCCGGACAGGGGAGGAATGGCTACACCTTC.

The rearrangement joins TRBV9 to TRBJ2-1; TRBD1 agrees at 10 bases. After removal of 2 bases from V and 5 bases from J, the junction contained 10 bases not matched to a gene. There are 17 residues in the CDR3. Germline V gene sequence: CDR1 SGDLS, CDR2 YYNGEE. The CDR3 nucleotides read TGTGCCAGCAGCGTTCCATTCGGACAGGGGGAAGACAATGAGCAGTTCTTC. Its protein is CASSVPFGQGEDNEQFF.

For the CDR3, the DNA is TGTGCCAGCAGTGCCGCGGGGGGCTCTGGAAACACCATATATTTT. This encodes CASSAAGGSGNTIYF. The chain uses TRBV27 and TRBJ1-3, with D maybe TRBD1 (5 bases). The CDR3 consists of 15 residues. V was trimmed by 5 bases and J by 0 bases, leaving 11 bases between them. Per the germline V gene, CDR1 is MNHEY and CDR2 is SMNVEV (reference sequence).

The chain has TRBV6-6 and TRBJ1-1; D ambiguous. V was pared by 7 bases and J by 1 base, with 13 bases between. CDR3 length: 14 amino acids. CDR1 MNHNY and CDR2 SVGAGI come from the germline V gene (reference sequence). The CDR3 DNA is TGTGCCAGCACAAGACTTCGGCAGAACACTGAAGCTTTCTTT. It codes for CASTRLRQNTEAFF.

The sample holds one count of this clone. V usage is TRBV15 and J usage is TRBJ1-1, with a tentative D call TRBD1 (6 bases). Trimming cost V 5 bases and J 1 base, with 14 bases left between them. The CDR3 consists of 15 residues. Germline CDR1 and CDR2: LNHNV and YYDKDF (reference sequence). DNA of the CDR3: TGTGCCACCAGCCTAACGGGACAAGCGAACACTGAAGCTTTCTTT. Its protein product is CATSLTGQANTEAFF.

The chain links TRBV2 to TRBJ2-7; 8 bases align to TRBD2. This CDR3 contains 11 residues. Germline lookup yields CDR1 SNHLY and CDR2 FYNNEI. V gave up 11 bases and J gave up 3 bases; unmatched junction bases: 3. The CDR3 nucleotides read TGTGCCGCGGGGGGTAACTACGAGCAGTACTTC. Protein sequence: CAAGGNYEQYF.

This chain connects TRBV7-8 to TRBJ2-7, with TRBD2 as a possible D gene (6 bases). CDR3 size: 13 residues. CDR1 and CDR2 from the germline V gene are SGHVS and FQNEAQ. Trimming left V 3 bases short and J 5 bases short, with 11 bases between. This chain's CDR3 is CASSFATRDEQYF. The CDR3 DNA reads as TGTGCCAGCAGCTTCGCGACTAGGGACGAGCAGTACTTC.

The gene calls are TRBV2 and TRBJ1-1; TRBD1 matches 7 bases. V was pared by 6 bases and J by 3 bases, with 7 bases of the junction left unmatched. The CDR3 covers 14 residues. CDR1 and CDR2 (germline): SNHLY, FYNNEI. The CDR3 here is CASRVDRVDTEAFF. Written as DNA, the CDR3 is TGTGCCAGCAGGGTAGACAGGGTGGACACTGAAGCTTTCTTT.

The rearrangement links TRBV6-1 to TRBJ2-1; 7 nucleotides agree with TRBD1. The length of the CDR3 is 14 residues. Germline-derived CDR1 and CDR2 are MNHNS and SASEGT. V lost 2 bases to trimming and J lost 7 bases; unmatched junction nucleotides: 5. In nucleotides, the CDR3 is TGTGCCAGCAGTGAATGGGGACAGACAAATGAGCAGTTCTTC. Translating gives CASSEWGQTNEQFF.

This chain joins TRBV6-1 and TRBJ2-1; possible D gene TRBD1, 6 bases. This CDR3 region has 13 residues. V lost 4 bases, J lost 9 bases, and 13 bases lay in between. Germline V gene data show CDR1 as MNHNS and CDR2 as SASEGT. CDR3 in amino acids: CASSADGRGEQFF. CDR3 coding DNA: TGTGCCAGCAGTGCGGACGGCAGGGGTGAGCAGTTCTTC.

The chain carries TRBV7-2 and TRBJ2-7; 12 nucleotides match TRBD2. The V gene end was trimmed by 4 bases and the J gene end by 2 bases; junction bases not matched to a gene: 9. CDR1 is SGHTA, CDR2 FQGNSA, per germline. CDR3 length equals 17 residues. This CDR3 reads CASSSPTSGSGTYEQYF. The DNA of the CDR3 is TGTGCCAGCAGCTCCCCGACTAGCGGGAGTGGGACCTACGAGCAGTACTTC.

The table lists this clone with a few counts. V usage is TRBV28 and J usage is TRBJ2-2, with 9 bases fitting TRBD2. The CDR3 is 14 amino acids. Trimming took 8 bases from V and 4 from J; bases not matched to a gene: 5. Per germline, CDR1 MDHEN and CDR2 SYDVKM. The CDR3 sequence is CASCSGSGTGELFF. The CDR3 DNA reads TGTGCCAGCTGTAGCGGGAGTGGCACCGGGGAGCTGTTTTTT.

CDR3 sequence (DNA): TGTGCCAGCAGTCCGACAGCGGACAGGAATGAGCAGTTCTTC. Translating gives CASSPTADRNEQFF. The chain recombines TRBV6-4 with TRBJ2-1, with TRBD1 identical over 7 bases. The CDR3 contains 14 residues. V lost 5 bases to trimming and J lost 7 bases; unmatched junction nucleotides: 8. Per germline, CDR1 MRHNA and CDR2 SNTAGT.

This clone has only a few counts. The chain is built from TRBV7-9 and TRBJ2-1; D not certain. V lost 5 bases to trimming and J lost 5 bases, with 13 bases between them. There are 14 residues in the CDR3. The germline V gene has CDR1 SEHNR and CDR2 FQNEAQ (reference sequence). CDR3 loop: CASSPSRVDNEQFF. In DNA, the CDR3 is TGTGCCAGCAGCCCGTCGAGAGTAGACAATGAGCAGTTCTTC. Drawing the rest from reference TRBV7-9 and TRBJ2-1, the complete variable domain is DTGVSQNPRHKITKRGQNVTFRCDPISEHNRLYWYRQTLGQGPEFLTYFQNEAQLEKSRLLSDRFSAERPKGSFSTLEIQRTEQGDSAMYLCASSPSRVDNEQFFGPGTRLTVL.

This clone was detected once. V gene TRBV28 combines with J gene TRBJ1-5; 11 bases are a match to TRBD1. Germline-derived CDR1 and CDR2 are MDHEN and SYDVKM. The CDR3 is 15 residues long. V trimming: 0 bases; J trimming: 5 bases; junction bases outside the gene matches: 0. CDR3 amino acids: CASSLWDRGHQPQHF. CDR3 DNA sequence: TGTGCCAGCAGTTTATGGGACAGGGGGCATCAGCCCCAGCATTTT.

This clone was found a few times. The gene calls are TRBV7-2 and TRBJ2-5; 7 bases are shared with TRBD1. Germline lookup yields CDR1 SGHTA and CDR2 FQGNSA. The ends lost 4 bases at V and 2 bases at J; junction bases unmatched: 10. The CDR3 spans 16 residues. For the CDR3, the DNA is TGTGCCAGCAGCTCCCTGGGACAGCCGAATCAAGAGACCCAGTACTTC. Protein: CASSSLGQPNQETQYF.

This clone was counted once. CDR3 in amino acids: CASSRQGRGEKLFF. CDR3 DNA: TGTGCCAGCAGTCGGCAGGGGAGGGGGGAAAAACTGTTTTTT. The chain combines TRBV6-5 with TRBJ1-4, with D perhaps matching TRBD1 (6 bases). The ends were cut back, 5 bases at V and 8 bases at J, with 15 bases in the middle. Germline CDR1 is MNHEY and CDR2 is SVGAGI. The CDR3 covers 14 residues.

The gene calls are TRBV18 and TRBJ2-2, with 8 bases that match TRBD2. The V segment lost 5 bases and the J segment 1 base; nucleotides outside the gene matches: 12. CDR3 length: 18 residues. Germline V gene sequence: CDR1 KGHSH, CDR2 LQKENI. The CDR3 here is CASSFVPAGGQNTGELFF. In nucleotides, the CDR3 is TGTGCCAGCTCATTTGTCCCGGCGGGAGGTCAGAACACCGGGGAGCTGTTTTTT.

The V call is TRBV18, the J call TRBJ2-3; no firm D call. Germline V gives CDR1 KGHSH, CDR2 LQKENI. Trimming left V 2 bases short and J 3 bases short, with 12 bases between. The CDR3 is 15 amino acids. CDR3 bases: TGTGCCAGCTCACCATTCGGGTCGGCAACAGATACGCAGTATTTT. This gives the protein CASSPFGSATDTQYF.